This T cell receptor beta chain was recorded in a study of T cell repertoires in cytomegalovirus infection. TCRdb reprocessed the reads via MiXCR and lists one record per CDR3 protein. This table holds 44,000 or so distinct CDR3 sequences, about 20% found once. V lost 5 bases to trimming and J lost 0 bases; unmatched junction nucleotides: 11. Germline V gives CDR1 SGHVS, CDR2 FNYEAQ. The CDR3 sequence is 17 residues long. This clonotype was counted ten times or more. Its antigen remains unknown. The chain links TRBV7-6 to TRBJ2-3; 7 bases map to TRBD2. The clonotype originates from a human donor in good health (CMV status not recorded). Some clones in this sample may be carry-over from other donors' samples. The source material was CD8+ T cells from cultured PBMCs, sampled from culture after CMV antigen stimulation. The chain's CDR3 is CASSPTGSGSSTDTQYF. The CDR3 DNA reads TGTGCCAGCAGCCCCACTGGTAGCGGGTCTAGCACAGATACGCAGTATTTT.